Listed here are 5 T cell receptor beta chains from one sample, sequenced in a study of T cell changes during pregnancy in multiple sclerosis. Sequencing was performed with immunoSEQ multiplex PCR; in TCRdb, only in-frame clones are kept and a portion is missing. The table shows fewer than 50,000 clones, with 90% to 95% occurring only once. Sample: CD8+ T cells from peripheral blood mononuclear cells, taken after pregnancy. Receptors originate from a female donor with multiple sclerosis, enrolled in a pregnancy study.

V usage is TRBV2 and J usage is TRBJ1-2, with TRBD1 identical over 10 bases. CDR1 SNHLY and CDR2 FYNNEI come from the germline V gene. CDR3 length equals 16 residues. With V trimmed by 4 bases and J by 0 bases, 5 bases remained unmatched. In DNA, the CDR3 is TGTGCCAGCAGTGCCTCGACAGGGGGCTCTAACTATGGCTACACCTTC. Protein product: CASSASTGGSNYGYTF.

The chain joins TRBV25-1 to TRBJ1-3; maybe TRBD1 (6 bases). The germline CDR1 and CDR2 sequences are MGHDK and SYGVNS. V was trimmed by 1 base and J by 6 bases, leaving 22 bases between them. The CDR3 sequence is 18 residues long. This CDR3 reads CASSELLGGAGRLNTIYF. The CDR3 DNA reads as TGTGCCAGCAGTGAATTGCTCGGGGGGGCAGGCCGCTTAAACACCATATATTTT.

The chain links TRBV7-9 to TRBJ1-5; 7 bases fit TRBD1. From germline, CDR1 is SEHNR and CDR2 FQNEAQ (reference sequence). The junction had 1 base not matched to a gene; V was cut back by 2 bases and J by 6 bases. This CDR3 has 13 amino acids. Here the CDR3 reads CASSLQGGQPQHF. Written as DNA, the CDR3 is TGTGCCAGCAGCTTACAGGGGGGTCAGCCCCAGCATTTT.

The sample holds one count of this clone. This chain joins TRBV14 and TRBJ2-1, with D maybe TRBD1 (5 bases). Between the trimmed V and J ends, which lost 11 bases and 5 bases, there was a span of 16 bases. The CDR3 is 13 amino acids. Germline lookup yields CDR1 SGHDN and CDR2 FVKESK. Here the CDR3 reads CASQGVVHNEQFF. The CDR3 DNA follows: TGTGCCTCCCAAGGGGTCGTTCACAATGAGCAGTTCTTC.

The chain is built from TRBV5-6 and TRBJ2-7; D is uncertain. Germline values: CDR1 SGHDT, CDR2 YYEEEE. V lost 0 bases, J lost 4 bases, and 5 bases lay in between. The CDR3 loop spans 12 amino acids. The CDR3 nucleotides are TGTGCCAGCAGCTTGGCCCGTTACGAGCAGTACTTC. Encoded protein: CASSLARYEQYF. Variable domain in full (rest from reference TRBV5-6 and TRBJ2-7): DAGVTQSPTHLIKTRGQQVTLRCSPKSGHDTVSWYQQALGQGPQFIFQYYEEEERQRGNFPDRFSGHQFPNYSSELNVNALLLGDSALYLCASSLARYEQYFGPGTRLTVT.